The next 7 T cell receptor beta chains were all read from a single sample in a study of shared clonotypes between healthy human individuals. The table came from immunoSEQ multiplex PCR; TCRdb's copy has only in-frame clones and leaves some out. Of roughly 570,000 clones listed, roughly 98% are singletons. CD45RO negativity and positive selection for CCR7 defined naive CD8 cells, a population that excluded terminally differentiated effector memory CD45RA+ cells. Sequencing was performed on naive CD8+ T cells sorted from blood. The receptor source for this set is a man in his thirties or forties in good health.

As for this clone: Other nucleotide sequences from this sample produce the same CDR3. The chain joins TRBV5-1 to TRBJ1-1; D gene unclear. Germline V CDR1 and CDR2: SGHRS, YFSETQ. CDR3 size: 12 residues. V was clipped by 1 base and J by 5 bases, with 6 bases between them. DNA for the CDR3: TGCGCCAGCAGCTTGTCGGGGACTGAAGCTTTCTTT. Translated, it gives CASSLSGTEAFF.

This chain uses TRBV9 with TRBJ1-1, with D hard to call. V gave up 0 bases and J gave up 3 bases, with 15 bases separating them. CDR3 size: 16 residues. Looked up from germline, CDR1 is SGDLS and CDR2 is YYNGEE. In DNA, the CDR3 is TGTGCCAGCAGCGTAGGGTCGGGTGTTGAGGACACTGAAGCTTTCTTT. It is translated as CASSVGSGVEDTEAFF.

The CDR3 DNA is TGTGCCAGCGGTGCTAGGAAGGAACAAGAGACCCAGTACTTC. Amino acid sequence: CASGARKEQETQYF. The V call is TRBV27, the J call TRBJ2-5; D gene unclear. CDR3 size: 14 residues. The V end lost 8 bases, the J end lost 2 bases, and 15 bases lay between the germline ends. Germline V gene lookup returns CDR1 MNHEY and CDR2 SMNVEV (reference sequence).

The rearrangement joins TRBV4-3 to TRBJ1-1; TRBD1 is a possible D gene (5 bases). CDR1 LGHNA and CDR2 YSLEER come from the germline V gene. The CDR3 length is 15 residues. Trimming took 5 bases from V and 7 from J, leaving 20 bases between them. The CDR3 spells CASSAGSGGSFEAFF. CDR3 coding DNA: TGCGCCAGCAGCGCCGGATCGGGGGGGTCTTTTGAAGCTTTCTTT.

This sequence joins TRBV5-8 and TRBJ2-1, with 8 nucleotides matching TRBD2. The CDR3 has 16 residues. Losses at the gene ends were 4 bases for V and 9 bases for J; bases not matched to a gene: 15. CDR1 is SGHTS, CDR2 YDEGEE, per germline. The DNA of the CDR3 is TGTGCCAGCAGCCCGTGGAGGCGGGAGGCCGCGGGTGAGCAGTTCTTC. This gives the protein CASSPWRREAAGEQFF.

This chain uses TRBV7-2 with TRBJ1-2, with D tentatively TRBD1 (6 bases). The germline CDR1 and CDR2 sequences are SGHTA and FQGNSA. This CDR3 region has 18 residues. V was clipped by 4 bases and J by 4 bases, with 25 bases between them. CDR3 sequence reads: CASSSGGQFLRTSYGYTF. CDR3 DNA: TGTGCCAGCAGCTCGGGGGGGCAGTTCCTTAGGACCTCCTATGGCTACACCTTC.

This chain uses TRBV5-1 with TRBJ2-7; 7 bases line up with TRBD2. J was trimmed by 4 bases and V by 4 bases; bases with no gene match: 14. Germline CDR1 and CDR2: SGHRS and YFSETQ. The CDR3 totals 16 residues. CDR3 nucleotides: TGCGCCAGCAGCCTTGGCGGGAGCATCTCCCAGTACGAGCAGTACTTC. The encoded protein is CASSLGGSISQYEQYF.